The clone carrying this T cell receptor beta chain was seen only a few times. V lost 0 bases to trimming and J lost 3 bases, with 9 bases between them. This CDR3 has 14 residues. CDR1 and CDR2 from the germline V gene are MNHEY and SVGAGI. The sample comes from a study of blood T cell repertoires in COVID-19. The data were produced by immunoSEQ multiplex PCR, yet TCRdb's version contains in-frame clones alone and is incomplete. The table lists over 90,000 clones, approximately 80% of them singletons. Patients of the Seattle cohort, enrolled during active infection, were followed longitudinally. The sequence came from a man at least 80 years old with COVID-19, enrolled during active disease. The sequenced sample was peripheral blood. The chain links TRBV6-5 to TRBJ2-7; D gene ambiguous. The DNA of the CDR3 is TGTGCCAGCAGTTACTCGACAAGCTTCTACGAGCAGTACTTC. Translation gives CASSYSTSFYEQYF.